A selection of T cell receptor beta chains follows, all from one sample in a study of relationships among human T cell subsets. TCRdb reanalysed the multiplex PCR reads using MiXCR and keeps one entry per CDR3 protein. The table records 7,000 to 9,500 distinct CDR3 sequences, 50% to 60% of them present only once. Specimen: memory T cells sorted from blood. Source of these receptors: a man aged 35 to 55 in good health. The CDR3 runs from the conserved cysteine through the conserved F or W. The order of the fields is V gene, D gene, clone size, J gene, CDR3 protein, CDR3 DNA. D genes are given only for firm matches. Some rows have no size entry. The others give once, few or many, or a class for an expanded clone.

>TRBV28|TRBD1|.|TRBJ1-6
CASRGTGTGNSPLHF
TGTGCCAGCAGGGGCACCGGGACAGGGAATTCACCCCTCCACTTT
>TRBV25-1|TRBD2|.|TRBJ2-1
CASSECPPSGCLGQFF
TGTGCCAGCAGTGAATGCCCTCCTAGCGGGTGCCTAGGGCAGTTCTTC
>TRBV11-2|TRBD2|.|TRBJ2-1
CASSLVGTSGSLEQFF
TGTGCCAGCAGCTTAGTGGGTACTAGCGGGAGTCTTGAGCAGTTCTTC
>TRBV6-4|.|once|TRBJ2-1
CASSDWSRSSYNEQFF
TGTGCCAGCAGTGACTGGTCTAGGAGCTCCTACAATGAGCAGTTCTTC
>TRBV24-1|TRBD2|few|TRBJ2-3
CATSDSTSGRDTQYF
TGTGCCACCAGTGACTCCACTAGCGGGAGAGATACGCAGTATTTT
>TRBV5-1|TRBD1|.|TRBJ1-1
CASSPPNRGTEAFF
TGCGCCAGCAGCCCACCGAACAGGGGCACTGAAGCTTTCTTT
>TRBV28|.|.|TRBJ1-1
CASRTVMNTEAFF
TGTGCCAGCAGAACAGTAATGAACACTGAAGCTTTCTTT
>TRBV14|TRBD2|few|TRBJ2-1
CASSLAGVRHEQFF
TGTGCCAGCAGCTTAGCGGGAGTACGACATGAGCAGTTCTTC
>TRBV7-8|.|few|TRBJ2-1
CASSHLELAVTSSYNEQFF
TGTGCCAGCAGTCACCTCGAGCTAGCCGTAACGTCGTCCTACAATGAGCAGTTCTTC
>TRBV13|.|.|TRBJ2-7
CASSEPGRTSYEQYF
TGTGCCAGCAGCGAACCGGGACGGACCTCCTACGAGCAGTACTTC
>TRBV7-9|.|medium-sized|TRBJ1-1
CASSKGRLNTEAFF
TGTGCCAGCAGCAAGGGACGGCTGAACACTGAAGCTTTCTTT
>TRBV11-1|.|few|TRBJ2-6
CASSLDRAGANVLTF
TGTGCCAGCAGCTTAGACAGGGCCGGGGCCAACGTCCTGACTTTC
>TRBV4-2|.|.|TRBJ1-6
CASSPGQTSPLHF
TGTGCCAGCAGCCCCGGTCAAACGTCACCCCTCCACTTT
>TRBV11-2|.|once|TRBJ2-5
CASSFRVRGARSEETQYF
TGTGCCAGCAGCTTCAGGGTTCGCGGTGCGAGGTCCGAAGAGACCCAGTACTTC
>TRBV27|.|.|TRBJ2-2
CASRGTASAGELFF
TGTGCCAGCAGGGGGACGGCGAGTGCCGGGGAGCTGTTTTTT
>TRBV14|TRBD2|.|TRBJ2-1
CASTQGTSGNLNEQFF
TGTGCCAGCACCCAAGGGACTAGCGGGAATCTCAATGAGCAGTTCTTC
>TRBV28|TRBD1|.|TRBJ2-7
CASTLTGEIYEQYF
TGTGCCAGCACCTTGACAGGGGAAATATACGAGCAGTACTTC
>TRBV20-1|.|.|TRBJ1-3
CSAIPRSGNTIYF
TGCAGTGCTATTCCACGGAGCGGAAACACCATATATTTT
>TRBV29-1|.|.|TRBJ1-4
CSVTTGIREKLFF
TGCAGCGTTACCACAGGGATTAGAGAAAAACTGTTTTTT